This T cell receptor (beta chain) was recorded in a study of T cell responses to AZD1222 COVID-19 vaccine. As for the study in general: Analysis merged second doses at about 4 or about 12 weeks. General observations from the study: Donors were mostly white British, more females; clonal diversity possibly underestimated. Dominant CD4 TCR responses targeted spike regions 160-218 and 743-854. Baseline seropositivity characterized only a handful of AZD1222 recipients.

In the case of this clone: Its antigen is undetermined.

Repertoires were generated with immunoSEQ multiplex PCR, while TCRdb's copy carries only in-frame clones and drops some. The sample shows approximately 150,000 clones, 80% to 90% of them seen only once. V was trimmed by 5 bases and J by 2 bases, leaving 7 bases between them. The germline V gene has CDR1 SGHKS and CDR2 YYEKEE (reference sequence). There are 12 residues in the CDR3. This clonotype was sampled from an adult in good health. The chain uses TRBV5-5 and TRBJ1-1, with D hard to call. This sample comprised peripheral blood, obtained on day 0 of AZD1222 vaccination. The CDR3 DNA is TGTGCCAGCAGGTCAGCAAACACTGAAGCTTTCTTT. Encoded protein: CASRSANTEAFF. Filled out from reference TRBV5-5 and TRBJ1-1, the complete variable domain reads DAGVTQSPTHLIKTRGQQVTLRCSPISGHKSVSWYQQVLGQGPQFIFQYYEKEERGRGNFPDRFSARQFPNYSSELNVNALLLGDSALYLCASRSANTEAFFGQGTRLTVV.